Presented here are 12 T cell receptor beta chains from one specimen sequenced in a study of T cell changes during pregnancy in multiple sclerosis. Sequenced by immunoSEQ multiplex PCR; TCRdb stores in-frame clones only, minus some. Of about 50,000 clones in the sample, around 92% are singletons; the top ten hold around 9.2%. The material was CD8+ T cells from peripheral blood mononuclear cells, obtained after pregnancy. All receptors come from a female donor with multiple sclerosis, enrolled in a pregnancy study.

This clone is a singleton in its sample. The chain is built from TRBV7-2 and TRBJ1-1; no definite D call. The CDR3 runs 14 residues. Germline CDR1 and CDR2: SGHTA and FQGNSA. V was pared by 1 base and J by 4 bases, with 10 bases between. CDR3 nucleotide sequence: TGTGCCAGCAGCTTAGAAACAGAGGGCACTGAAGCTTTCTTT. This codes for CASSLETEGTEAFF.

The chain couples TRBV9 to TRBJ1-1; D gene ambiguous. CDR1 is SGDLS and CDR2 is YYNGEE in the germline V gene. V was clipped by 0 bases and J by 1 base, with 7 bases between them. This CDR3 region has 14 residues. The DNA for the CDR3 is TGTGCCAGCAGCGTAGAGGCGGGGAACACTGAAGCTTTCTTT. This encodes CASSVEAGNTEAFF.

The V and J genes are TRBV7-7 and TRBJ2-7, with a possible D match to TRBD2 (7 bases). CDR3 length equals 14 residues. CDR1 and CDR2 from the germline V gene are SSHAT and FNYEAQ (reference sequence). V was shortened by 5 bases and J by 7 bases, with 18 bases between the two germline ends. The CDR3 nucleotides are TGTGCCAGCAGCCCCGGTCGGGGGGCGGGGGAGCAGTACTTC. It is translated as CASSPGRGAGEQYF.

This clone was seen at least ten times. In nucleotides, the CDR3 is TGTGCCAGCAGCGTTAGATCCTACAGGGTCGGAGAGACCCAGTACTTC. Its translation is CASSVRSYRVGETQYF. The V gene is TRBV7-2, the J gene TRBJ2-5, with a tentative D call TRBD1 (6 bases). The CDR3 consists of 16 residues. Germline V gene lookup returns CDR1 SGHTA and CDR2 FQGNSA. V dropped 5 bases and J dropped 4 bases, with 20 bases sitting between them.

This chain joins TRBV11-2 and TRBJ2-2; D possibly corresponds to TRBD2 (5 bases). Germline V gene lookup returns CDR1 SGHAT and CDR2 FQNNGV. V was clipped by 8 bases and J by 2 bases, with 15 bases between them. The length of the CDR3 is 15 residues. Written as DNA, the CDR3 is TGTGCCAGCCAGTTGAGGAGGCTTAACACCGGGGAGCTGTTTTTT. Residues: CASQLRRLNTGELFF.

The rearrangement links TRBV7-6 to TRBJ2-1; TRBD2 aligns across 10 bases. The CDR3 is 16 amino acids. The germline gives CDR1 SGHVS, CDR2 FNYEAQ. V was pared by 1 base and J by 7 bases, with 7 bases of the junction left unmatched. The CDR3 coding sequence is TGTGCCAGCAGCTTAGAACCGGCTAGCGGGAGTAATGAGCAGTTCTTC. Its translation is CASSLEPASGSNEQFF.

The J gene is TRBJ2-1, the V gene TRBV7-7, with 11 positions matching TRBD2. Germline values: CDR1 SSHAT, CDR2 FNYEAQ (reference sequence). There are 18 residues in the CDR3. The ends lost 2 bases at V and 0 bases at J; junction bases unmatched: 6. Here the CDR3 DNA reads TGTGCCAGCAGCTTACTAGCGGGAGGCCCGAGCTCCTACAATGAGCAGTTCTTC. It specifies CASSLLAGGPSSYNEQFF.

The chain joins TRBV19 to TRBJ2-1, with TRBD2 matching over 12 bases. Looked up from germline, CDR1 is LNHDA and CDR2 is SQIVND (reference sequence). Unmatched junction bases numbered 11, after V lost 5 bases and J lost 9 bases. The CDR3 sequence is 16 residues long. The CDR3 nucleotides are TGTGCCAGTAGTGTCGGGACTAGCGGGTTGGAGGGTGAGCAGTTCTTC. Translating gives CASSVGTSGLEGEQFF.

The CDR3 DNA is TGTGCCAGCAGCAACAGGTCTAGCAATCAGCCCCAGCATTTT. This encodes CASSNRSSNQPQHF. This rearrangement joins TRBV21-1 to TRBJ1-5; TRBD1 is the table's D call, not checked against the DNA. TRBV21-1 is assigned pseudogene status. The CDR3 loop spans 14 amino acids.

The V gene is TRBV9, the J gene TRBJ2-3, with D hard to call. Germline CDR1 and CDR2: SGDLS and YYNGEE. The V and J ends lost 1 base and 2 bases respectively, with 8 bases between them. The CDR3 length is 14 residues. CDR3 bases: TGTGCCAGCAGCGTAAGTCAGGTCACAGATACGCAGTATTTT. Translated: CASSVSQVTDTQYF.

In regard to this clone: The sample carries other DNA sequences with the same CDR3. The chain employs TRBV19 and TRBJ2-1, with 8 bases aligning to TRBD2. The germline CDR1 and CDR2 sequences are LNHDA and SQIVND (reference sequence). The V gene end was trimmed by 2 bases and the J gene end by 7 bases; junction bases not matched to a gene: 7. The CDR3 covers 15 residues. The CDR3 sequence is CASSISSGGPNEQFF. The CDR3, as DNA: TGTGCCAGTAGTATATCCAGCGGGGGCCCGAATGAGCAGTTCTTC.

The chain recombines TRBV7-8 with TRBJ2-2, with a tentative D call TRBD2 (6 bases). The CDR3 is made up of 15 amino acids. CDR1 is SGHVS, CDR2 FQNEAQ, per germline. The V end lost 3 bases, the J end lost 5 bases, and 13 bases lay between the germline ends. CDR3 nucleotide sequence: TGTGCCAGCAGCTTGGTGCAGGCGGGGACCGGGGAGCTGTTTTTT. Translated, it gives CASSLVQAGTGELFF.